This T cell receptor beta chain appears in the sequencing data of a study of human T cells and chemical hapten exposure. Study-wide results and limits: The presence of alopecia in the donors means their immune response may differ from healthy people's.

Specified time point: pre-sensitization, week 0. Indicated treatment: therapeutic diphenylcyclopropenone sensitization with weekly scalp DPC. Blood collection happened ahead of applying each patch test. Individual cDNA molecules received unique molecular identifiers in the library. Each CDR3 protein gets one entry after TCRdb re-called the RACE reads with MiXCR. The data contain some 110,000 distinct CDR3 sequences, 12% of them singletons. The V gene end was trimmed by 1 base and the J gene end by 4 bases; junction bases not matched to a gene: 9. Germline loops: CDR1 SGHTA, CDR2 FQGNSA. The CDR3 is 17 residues long. This clonotype showed up just a few times. What it recognizes is unknown.

The gene calls are TRBV7-2 and TRBJ1-1; 10 nucleotides agree with TRBD1. The sample consisted of whole blood, taken in connection with sensitization to the hapten diphenylcyclopropenone (DPC). The TCR comes from a woman in her 50s with alopecia areata. Some clones in this sample may be carry-over from other donors' samples. The CDR3 reads CASSLVGQGYLGTEAFF. The CDR3 coding sequence is TGTGCCAGCAGCTTAGTGGGACAGGGGTACTTGGGCACTGAAGCTTTCTTT.